This is a list of T cell receptor beta chains from one sample in a study of CD8 T cells in Susac syndrome. TCRdb reanalysed the immunoSEQ multiplex PCR reads using MiXCR and keeps one entry per CDR3 protein. The repertoire holds about 300,000 distinct CDR3 sequences, with roughly 85% as singletons. Material: CD8+ T cells from PBMCs. These receptors were taken from a human donor with multiple sclerosis. Both conserved end residues are part of each CDR3. Fields, in order: J gene, V gene, clone size, D gene, CDR3 DNA, CDR3 protein. The D gene is left open where the match is weak. Size values are once, few and many counts, or a class for expanded clones, and some rows have none.

>TRBJ1-2|TRBV3-1|-|-
TGTGCCAGCAGCCAAGGAAGGACCCGGATCGGTGGCTACACCTTC
CASSQGRTRIGGYTF
>TRBJ2-7|TRBV20-1|-|TRBD2
TGCAGTGCTAGAGCCTCGCGGGAGCCCTACGAGCAGTACTTC
CSARASREPYEQYF
>TRBJ1-1|TRBV6-5|once|-
TGTGCCAGCAGCTTCCTTCTTAACATGAACACTGAAGCTTTCTTT
CASSFLLNMNTEAFF
>TRBJ2-3|TRBV3-1|-|-
TGTGCCAGCAGCCAAGTACTAGAAGGTACGCAGTATTTT
CASSQVLEGTQYF
>TRBJ2-1|TRBV5-6|-|TRBD1
TGTGCCAGCAGCCCGACCGGGACAGTCCATGAGCAGTTCTTC
CASSPTGTVHEQFF
>TRBJ1-2|TRBV29-1|-|-
TGCAGCGTTGAAGTAGGCTTATTAGGGGAAGGCTACACCTTC
CSVEVGLLGEGYTF
>TRBJ1-1|TRBV20-1|-|-
TGCAGTGCTAGAAGGCCTGTCGGGAGGGACTGGAGGACTGAAGCTTTCTTT
CSARRPVGRDWRTEAFF
>TRBJ2-7|TRBV28|-|-
TGTGCCAGCAGTTTTTTTAACTACGAGCAGTACTTC
CASSFFNYEQYF
>TRBJ2-7|TRBV20-1|-|-
TGCAGTGCTTCCACCGGGACGGCCTACTACGAGCAGTACTTC
CSASTGTAYYEQYF
>TRBJ1-4|TRBV7-9|-|-
TGTGCCAGCAGCATAACGACTTTACCCCTCCTCTTTAATGAAAAACTGTTTTTT
CASSITTLPLLFNEKLFF
>TRBJ2-7|TRBV11-2|-|-
TGTGCCAGCAGCTTACAGGGATTGAGGTACGAGCAGTACTTC
CASSLQGLRYEQYF
>TRBJ2-5|TRBV7-2|few|TRBD2
TGTGCCAGCAGCTTAAGGGCTGAAGCGGGAGGCACGAACCCCGTGGCGGACTTC
CASSLRAEAGGTNPVADF